The 29 T cell receptor beta chains below all came from one sample that was sequenced in a study of patients and donors after allogeneic stem cell transplantation. TCRdb fed the RT-PCR reads into MiXCR, producing one record per CDR3 protein. The sample has approximately 1,600 distinct CDR3 sequences, 5.5% to 8% seen once. The sequenced material came from blood, either unsorted or a sorted T cell fraction (not recorded which). The source is a human donor who was either an allogeneic HSCT recipient or a stem cell or donor lymphocyte infusion donor (not recorded which). It is not recorded whose cells these are; they may come from a transplant donor.

The chain has TRBV20-1 and TRBJ2-3; 9 positions agree with TRBD2. Looked up from germline, CDR1 is DFQATT and CDR2 is SNEGSKA (reference sequence). J gave up 1 base and V 5 bases, and 10 bases lay outside the gene matches. This CDR3 is built from 16 residues. The CDR3 nucleotides are TGCAGTGCTCTTTCCGGGACTAGCAGCCGCACAGATACGCAGTATTTT. It encodes CSALSGTSSRTDTQYF.

The J gene is TRBJ2-1, the V gene TRBV5-1; possibly TRBD1 for D (6 bases). The CDR3 sequence is 14 residues long. Trimming cost V 0 bases and J 5 bases, with 9 bases left between them. Germline-derived CDR1 and CDR2 are SGHRS and YFSETQ. In nucleotides, the CDR3 is TGCGCCAGCAGCTTGGAAGGGGGAAACAATGAGCAGTTCTTC. Amino acid sequence: CASSLEGGNNEQFF.

By sample fraction, this clonotype is large (0.1 to 1%). The chain employs TRBV20-1 and TRBJ2-7; unclear D gene. In germline, CDR1 is DFQATT, CDR2 SNEGSKA (reference sequence). This CDR3 is built from 13 residues. V gave up 5 bases and J gave up 0 bases, with 11 bases separating them. CDR3 residues: CSAVSRDSYEQYF. The CDR3 region has the DNA TGCAGTGCTGTCTCTAGAGACTCCTACGAGCAGTACTTC.

This clonotype is judged medium-sized. The chain links TRBV29-1 to TRBJ2-5; 13 bases fit TRBD2. From germline, CDR1 is SQVTM and CDR2 ANQGSEA. Trimming took 6 bases from V and 5 from J; bases not matched to a gene: 12. The CDR3 has 16 amino acids. The CDR3 region has the DNA TGCAGCGTACCGACACTAGCGGGAGGGCCATGGGAGACCCAGTACTTC. It encodes CSVPTLAGGPWETQYF.

The V call is TRBV10-3, the J call TRBJ2-1; no firm D call. The CDR3 consists of 11 residues. Trimming cost V 4 bases and J 8 bases, with 6 bases left between them. CDR1 and CDR2 from the germline V gene are ENHRY and SYGVKD. As DNA, the CDR3 is TGTGCCATCAGTGGTAACGATGAGCAGTTCTTC. Translation: CAISGNDEQFF.

By share, this clonotype ranks as medium-sized. V is TRBV11-2 and J is TRBJ2-2; 9 nucleotides match TRBD2. The V segment lost 5 bases and the J segment 4 bases; nucleotides outside the gene matches: 8. CDR1 is SGHAT, CDR2 FQNNGV, per germline. The CDR3 is 16 residues long. The DNA for the CDR3 is TGTGCCAGCAGCAATATAGCGGGAGAAGTCACCGGGGAGCTGTTTTTT. Its protein is CASSNIAGEVTGELFF.

The V and J genes are TRBV7-9 and TRBJ1-2; the D gene is possibly TRBD1 (6 bases). There are 13 residues in the CDR3. CDR1 and CDR2 (germline): SEHNR, FQNEAQ (reference sequence). V lost 5 bases to trimming and J lost 6 bases, with 13 bases between them. CDR3 sequence (DNA): TGTGCCAGCAGCCCGGATTCAGGGGATGGCTACACCTTC. It specifies CASSPDSGDGYTF.

This clonotype ranks as large (0.1 to 1%). The genes are TRBV5-1 and TRBJ1-5; D ambiguous. The CDR3 spans 14 residues. Germline CDR1 reads SGHRS; CDR2 reads YFSETQ. V dropped 0 bases and J dropped 1 base, with 5 bases sitting between them. CDR3 sequence (DNA): TGCGCCAGCAGCTTGGGAGGGAGCAATCAGCCCCAGCATTTT. It codes for CASSLGGSNQPQHF.

This clonotype is classed as large. This sequence joins TRBV11-2 and TRBJ2-2; no clear D. The CDR3 runs 15 residues. The ends were cut back, 1 base at V and 2 bases at J, with 8 bases in the middle. Germline V gene sequence: CDR1 SGHAT, CDR2 FQNNGV. CDR3 coding DNA: TGTGCCAGCAGCTTAGCTGGCAGAAACACCGGGGAGCTGTTTTTT. It is translated as CASSLAGRNTGELFF.

This clonotype has more than one count but fewer than ten. The CDR3 reads CASSLEGTGDYGYTF. The DNA for the CDR3 is TGCGCCAGCAGCTTGGAAGGGACAGGGGACTATGGCTACACCTTC. This chain links TRBV5-1 with TRBJ1-2, with 10 bases matching TRBD1. Per the germline V gene, CDR1 is SGHRS and CDR2 is YFSETQ. With V trimmed by 0 bases and J by 3 bases, 2 bases remained unmatched. The CDR3 is 15 amino acids.

This chain connects TRBV18 to TRBJ1-3; no clear D gene. The V gene lost 0 bases and the J gene lost 0 bases, with 6 bases spanning the gap. CDR1 and CDR2 from the germline V gene are KGHSH and LQKENI. This CDR3 is built from 15 residues. CDR3 coding DNA: TGTGCCAGCTCACCACCGGCCAACTCTGGAAACACCATATATTTT. This encodes CASSPPANSGNTIYF.

V and J are TRBV5-1 and TRBJ2-6; D gene uncertain. V lost 1 base and J lost 4, with 3 bases in between. The CDR3 extends over 13 amino acids. The germline gives CDR1 SGHRS, CDR2 YFSETQ. The CDR3 region has the DNA TGCGCCAGCAGCTTGCCGGGGGCCAACGTCCTGACTTTC. Protein: CASSLPGANVLTF.

This clonotype was recorded a few times. The J gene is TRBJ2-2, the V gene TRBV6-2 or TRBV6-3, with D perhaps being TRBD1 or TRBD2 (5 bases each). The germline CDR1 and CDR2 sequences are MNHEY and SVGEGT. The V and J ends lost 2 bases and 6 bases respectively, with 10 bases between them. The CDR3 extends over 14 amino acids. This CDR3 reads CASSYRDPPGELFF. In nucleotides, the CDR3 is TGTGCCAGCAGTTACCGGGACCCACCCGGGGAGCTGTTTTTT.

This clonotype was recorded a few times. The chain carries TRBV7-2 and TRBJ1-2, with D tentatively TRBD1 (6 bases). Per germline, CDR1 SGHTA and CDR2 FQGNSA. This CDR3 is built from 13 residues. V dropped 3 bases and J dropped 2 bases, with 7 bases sitting between them. The CDR3 loop reads CASSFGQNYGYTF. The CDR3 bases are TGTGCCAGCAGCTTCGGACAGAACTATGGCTACACCTTC.

This clonotype is labeled as medium-sized (0.01 to 0.1%). The chain links TRBV11-2 to TRBJ2-5; D gene ambiguous. Germline lookup yields CDR1 SGHAT and CDR2 FQNNGV. V shed 0 bases and J shed 3 bases, with 5 bases lying between them. The CDR3 is 13 amino acids. The CDR3 reads CASSLEPEETQYF. The CDR3 region has the DNA TGTGCCAGCAGCTTAGAGCCTGAAGAGACCCAGTACTTC. The whole variable domain, filled in from reference TRBV11-2 and TRBJ2-5, reads EAGVAQSPRYKIIEKRQSVAFWCNPISGHATLYWYQQILGQGPKLLIQFQNNGVVDDSQLPKDRFSAERLKGVDSTLKIQPAKLEDSAVYLCASSLEPEETQYFGPGTRLLVL.

In its sample, this clonotype ranks as medium-sized (0.01 to 0.1%). V usage is TRBV4-3 and J usage is TRBJ2-7; TRBD1 matches 10 bases. Germline V lookup: CDR1 LGHNA, CDR2 YSLEER. The CDR3 is 17 residues long. The V gene end was trimmed by 0 bases and the J gene end by 6 bases; junction bases not matched to a gene: 11. The CDR3 loop reads CASSQDGVGTGAPEQYF. The CDR3 DNA follows: TGCGCCAGCAGCCAAGATGGAGTTGGGACAGGGGCACCCGAGCAGTACTTC.

This clonotype has a handful of counts. This chain connects TRBV6-2 or TRBV6-3 to TRBJ2-7; no clear D gene. The CDR3 loop spans 13 amino acids. The germline gives CDR1 MNHEY, CDR2 SVGEGT. Trimming removed 2 bases at V and 3 bases at J, with 8 bases between. In nucleotides, the CDR3 is TGTGCCAGCAGTTACCCGACTCGCTACGAGCAGTACTTC. This encodes CASSYPTRYEQYF.

The table lists this clonotype with a few counts. The rearrangement joins TRBV25-1 to TRBJ2-1; the D gene could be TRBD1 or TRBD2 (6 bases each). The CDR3 runs 13 residues. V was pared by 6 bases and J by 6 bases, with 12 bases between. CDR1 and CDR2 (germline): MGHDK, SYGVNS. CDR3 sequence reads: CASSGGLVNEQFF. The CDR3 region has the DNA TGTGCCAGCAGCGGGGGCCTTGTCAATGAGCAGTTCTTC.

This clonotype was counted between two and nine times. V and J are TRBV4-2 and TRBJ2-7; maybe TRBD2 (5 bases). Per the germline V gene, CDR1 is LGHNA and CDR2 is YNFKEQ. The CDR3 has 13 residues. Trimming stripped 1 base from V and 6 bases from J, with 10 bases between. This CDR3 reads CASSQGEKGEQYF. In DNA form, the CDR3 reads TGTGCCAGCAGCCAAGGGGAGAAGGGCGAGCAGTACTTC.

By share of the sample, this clonotype is medium-sized. This chain connects TRBV11-2 to TRBJ2-2; unclear D gene. V was pared by 5 bases and J by 2 bases, with 6 bases between. CDR3 length: 13 amino acids. Germline assignment: CDR1 SGHAT and CDR2 FQNNGV. Here the CDR3 reads CASSGANTGELFF. The DNA of the CDR3 is TGTGCCAGCAGCGGAGCCAACACCGGGGAGCTGTTTTTT.

The chain joins TRBV5-6 to TRBJ1-2; the D is unclear. Germline loops: CDR1 SGHDT, CDR2 YYEEEE. The length of the CDR3 is 14 residues. Trimming removed 2 bases at V and 4 bases at J, with 12 bases between. For the CDR3, the DNA is TGTGCCAGCAGCTTCTGGGAGGCATCCTATGGCTACACCTTC. This translates into CASSFWEASYGYTF.

This clonotype showed up just a few times. This rearrangement joins TRBV5-1 to TRBJ2-7, with a possible D match to TRBD1 (6 bases). The length of the CDR3 is 14 residues. V shed 0 bases and J shed 2 bases, with 9 bases lying between them. Looked up from germline, CDR1 is SGHRS and CDR2 is YFSETQ. CDR3 coding DNA: TGCGCCAGCAGCTTGGGAGGGGGACCCTACGAGCAGTACTTC. As protein: CASSLGGGPYEQYF.

This clonotype was found a few times. This chain uses TRBV6-2 or TRBV6-3 with TRBJ1-2; TRBD1 agrees at 8 bases. The CDR3 length is 15 residues. CDR1 is MNHEY, CDR2 SVGEGT, per germline. V dropped 4 bases and J dropped 7; count of bases not matched to a gene: 11. The CDR3 sequence: CASSSWTGKSGGYTF. CDR3 DNA: TGTGCCAGCAGTTCGTGGACAGGGAAGAGTGGTGGCTACACCTTC.

This rearrangement joins TRBV3-1 to TRBJ1-1, with D unresolved. Germline CDR1 LGHDT, CDR2 YNNKEL (reference sequence). This CDR3 contains 12 residues. Trimming shortened V by 4 bases and J by 6 bases, and 9 bases separated the two germline ends. DNA for the CDR3: TGTGCCAGCAGCCCACTTGGGGCTGAAGCTTTCTTT. This gives the protein CASSPLGAEAFF. Combining the CDR3 with reference TRBV3-1 and TRBJ1-1 gives the whole variable domain DTAVSQTPKYLVTQMGNDKSIKCEQNLGHDTMYWYKQDSKKFLKIMFSYNNKELIINETVPNRFSPKSPDKAHLNLHINSLELGDSAVYFCASSPLGAEAFFGQGTRLTVV.

In its sample, this clonotype ranks as medium-sized. The chain carries TRBV9 and TRBJ2-7, with TRBD1 matching over 7 bases. Germline V gives CDR1 SGDLS, CDR2 YYNGEE. The CDR3 is 14 amino acids. J gave up 2 bases and V 4 bases, and 6 bases lay outside the gene matches. In DNA, the CDR3 is TGTGCCAGCAGCTCGGGACAGAAGACCTACGAGCAGTACTTC. Translating gives CASSSGQKTYEQYF.

This clonotype ranks as large. The gene calls are TRBV5-1 and TRBJ2-3; D is unresolved. This CDR3 has 12 residues. The V gene lost 3 bases and the J gene lost 2 bases, with 4 bases spanning the gap. Germline CDR1 is SGHRS and CDR2 is YFSETQ. CDR3 sequence reads: CASSYDTDTQYF. In DNA, the CDR3 is TGCGCCAGCAGCTATGACACAGATACGCAGTATTTT.

By its share, this clonotype is large. The J gene is TRBJ1-2, the V gene TRBV11-2, with 8 bases that match TRBD1. This CDR3 contains 13 residues. Per the germline V gene, CDR1 is SGHAT and CDR2 is FQNNGV. V was pared by 5 bases and J by 3 bases, with 2 bases of the junction left unmatched. The CDR3 bases are TGTGCCAGCAGCCCGGGACAGGACTATGGCTACACCTTC. Amino acid sequence: CASSPGQDYGYTF.

This clonotype was recorded a few times. The chain carries TRBV6-2 or TRBV6-3 and TRBJ2-7, with a tentative D call TRBD2 (5 bases). Germline V lookup: CDR1 MNHEY, CDR2 SVGEGT. The CDR3 has 11 amino acids. Trimming removed 8 bases from V and 5 bases from J, with 10 bases in between. CDR3 sequence (DNA): TGTGCCAGCGGGGAGAACAACGAGCAGTACTTC. Translating it yields CASGENNEQYF.

The chain is built from TRBV7-2 and TRBJ2-3, with D uncertain. V dropped 5 bases and J dropped 2 bases, with 17 bases sitting between them. The germline gives CDR1 SGHTA, CDR2 FQGNSA. CDR3 length: 16 amino acids. The CDR3 sequence is CASSEDRPVVTDTQYF. In DNA, the CDR3 is TGTGCCAGCAGCGAAGATAGACCCGTGGTCACAGATACGCAGTATTTT.